The rows below give T cell receptor beta chains drawn from one sample of a study of shared clonotypes between healthy human individuals. Profiling relied on immunoSEQ multiplex PCR, and the TCRdb table lists in-frame clones only, not all of them. The sample lists about 530,000 clones, around 96% seen once, with 0.05% to 0.07% in the top ten. The sequenced sample consisted of naive CD4+ T cells sorted from blood. The receptors were sampled from a young woman in good health. Both conserved end residues are part of each CDR3. The order of the fields is D gene, V gene, clone size, J gene, CDR3 protein, CDR3 DNA. D genes are given only for firm matches. Clone size is not always given. Where it is, it says once, few, many or a class for expanded clones.

D: .; V: TRBV28; size: .; J: TRBJ2-5; CDR3: CASGRSGVETQYF; DNA: TGTGCCAGCGGCAGGTCTGGAGTGGAGACCCAGTACTTC
D: .; V: TRBV10-2; size: .; J: TRBJ1-5; CDR3: CASSEGTFQSQPQHF; DNA: TGCGCCAGCAGTGAAGGGACCTTTCAGAGCCAGCCCCAGCATTTT
D: .; V: TRBV7-8; size: .; J: TRBJ2-7; CDR3: CASSFREFSSHEQYF; DNA: TGTGCCAGCAGCTTTCGGGAGTTCTCTTCCCACGAGCAGTACTTC
D: .; V: TRBV11-2; size: .; J: TRBJ2-5; CDR3: CANQGGRAVHF; DNA: TGTGCCAACCAAGGGGGGAGGGCCGTACACTTC
D: .; V: TRBV2; size: few; J: TRBJ1-2; CDR3: CASRADGDGNYTF; DNA: TGTGCCAGCAGAGCCGACGGGGATGGTAACTACACCTTC
D: .; V: TRBV19; size: .; J: TRBJ2-3; CDR3: CASSGSNTDTQYF; DNA: TGTGCCAGTAGCGGCAGCAACACAGATACGCAGTATTTT
D: TRBD1; V: TRBV29-1; size: .; J: TRBJ2-1; CDR3: CSVPTGWNEQFF; DNA: TGCAGCGTACCGACAGGGTGGAATGAGCAGTTCTTC
D: .; V: TRBV18; size: .; J: TRBJ1-4; CDR3: CASSIGATNEKLFF; DNA: TGTGCCAGCTCAATCGGAGCAACTAATGAAAAACTGTTTTTT
D: TRBD2; V: TRBV18; size: .; J: TRBJ2-7; CDR3: CASSPVSAGGVYEQYF; DNA: TGTGCCAGCTCACCCGTATCAGCGGGAGGGGTTTACGAGCAGTACTTC
D: .; V: TRBV5-1; size: .; J: TRBJ1-4; CDR3: CASSLLSGSSNEKLFF; DNA: TGCGCCAGCAGTTTACTATCGGGGTCTAGTAATGAAAAACTGTTTTTT
D: .; V: TRBV27; size: .; J: TRBJ2-7; CDR3: CASSLMARQSPYEQYF; DNA: TGTGCCAGCAGTTTAATGGCTAGACAAAGCCCCTACGAGCAGTACTTC
D: .; V: TRBV11-2; size: .; J: TRBJ2-5; CDR3: CASSFSRGGASETQYF; DNA: TGTGCCAGCAGCTTCTCCCGTGGGGGGGCGAGTGAGACCCAGTACTTC
D: .; V: TRBV6-5; size: .; J: TRBJ1-5; CDR3: CANPSCRNQPQHF; DNA: TGTGCCAACCCGAGTTGTCGCAATCAGCCCCAGCATTTT
D: TRBD1; V: TRBV6-5; size: .; J: TRBJ2-7; CDR3: CASSPLKQGFEQYF; DNA: TGTGCCAGCAGCCCATTAAAACAGGGGTTCGAGCAGTACTTC
D: .; V: TRBV7-3; size: .; J: TRBJ2-6; CDR3: CASSFGEAGTGANVLTF; DNA: TGTGCCAGCAGCTTTGGGGAGGCAGGGACTGGGGCCAACGTCCTGACTTTC
D: .; V: TRBV7-9; size: .; J: TRBJ2-3; CDR3: CASSSYGSGPQADTQYF; DNA: TGTGCCAGCAGCTCCTACGGCTCGGGACCCCAGGCAGATACGCAGTATTTT
D: TRBD2; V: TRBV10-3; size: .; J: TRBJ2-5; CDR3: CAIAVGLAGALETQYF; DNA: TGTGCCATCGCGGTCGGGCTAGCGGGAGCCTTAGAGACCCAGTACTTC
D: .; V: TRBV7-3; size: once; J: TRBJ2-3; CDR3: CASSLHNGPSTDTQYF; DNA: TGTGCCAGCAGCTTACATAACGGGCCCAGCACAGATACGCAGTATTTT
D: .; V: TRBV19; size: .; J: TRBJ2-7; CDR3: CASSSYAGQIYEQYF; DNA: TGTGCCAGTAGTTCATACGCGGGACAGATATACGAGCAGTACTTC
D: TRBD1; V: TRBV4-2; size: .; J: TRBJ1-4; CDR3: CASSQGGTGWATNEKLFF; DNA: TGTGCCAGCAGCCAAGGCGGGACAGGGTGGGCAACTAATGAAAAACTGTTTTTT
D: TRBD1; V: TRBV7-6; size: .; J: TRBJ1-5; CDR3: CASSLGTGGSNQPQHF; DNA: TGTGCCAGCAGCTTAGGGACAGGGGGCTCCAATCAGCCCCAGCATTTT
D: .; V: TRBV5-1; size: .; J: TRBJ2-2; CDR3: CASSFTGNTGELFF; DNA: TGCGCCAGCAGCTTCACAGGGAACACCGGGGAGCTGTTTTTT
D: .; V: TRBV5-1; size: .; J: TRBJ1-3; CDR3: CASSSFDSRSGNTIYF; DNA: TGCGCCAGCAGCTCGTTCGACTCTCGCTCTGGAAACACCATATATTTT
D: .; V: TRBV11-2; size: .; J: TRBJ2-3; CDR3: CASSLGVPDTQYF; DNA: TGTGCCAGCAGCTTAGGGGTCCCAGATACGCAGTATTTT
D: TRBD1; V: TRBV6-5; size: .; J: TRBJ2-2; CDR3: CASSYAGTAAVGELFF; DNA: TGTGCCAGCAGTTATGCCGGGACAGCTGCGGTCGGGGAGCTGTTTTTT
D: .; V: TRBV6-5; size: once; J: TRBJ1-1; CDR3: CASSYRLGRAEAFF; DNA: TGTGCCAGCAGTTACAGGTTGGGACGGGCTGAAGCTTTCTTT
D: .; V: TRBV2; size: .; J: TRBJ2-6; CDR3: CASSDQSGANVLTF; DNA: TGTGCCAGCAGTGATCAGTCCGGGGCCAACGTCCTGACTTTC
D: .; V: TRBV7-8; size: .; J: TRBJ2-5; CDR3: CASSRVSETQYF; DNA: TGTGCCAGCAGCCGAGTTTCTGAGACCCAGTACTTC
D: .; V: TRBV5-1; size: .; J: TRBJ2-3; CDR3: CASHRAGLRTDTQYF; DNA: TGCGCCAGCCATCGGGCGGGGCTGCGCACAGATACGCAGTATTTT
D: .; V: TRBV28; size: once; J: TRBJ2-7; CDR3: CASSLWQTYEQYF; DNA: TGTGCCAGCAGTTTGTGGCAGACCTACGAGCAGTACTTC
D: .; V: TRBV9; size: .; J: TRBJ2-1; CDR3: CASSGRLEGAYNEQFF; DNA: TGTGCCAGCAGCGGCCGACTAGAGGGCGCCTACAATGAGCAGTTCTTC
D: .; V: TRBV11-2; size: .; J: TRBJ1-4; CDR3: CASSPPGRTNEKLFF; DNA: TGTGCCAGCAGCCCACCAGGGAGAACTAATGAAAAACTGTTTTTT
D: .; V: TRBV9; size: .; J: TRBJ2-3; CDR3: CASSVSSQSSPQYF; DNA: TGTGCCAGCAGCGTCTCTAGCCAGAGTTCTCCGCAGTATTTT
D: TRBD1; V: TRBV18; size: .; J: TRBJ1-3; CDR3: CASSPQVPGQASGNTIYF; DNA: TGTGCCAGCTCACCTCAAGTGCCGGGACAGGCCTCTGGAAACACCATATATTTT
D: .; V: TRBV10-2; size: once; J: TRBJ2-3; CDR3: CASSGQIITDTQYF; DNA: TGCGCCAGCAGTGGCCAAATAATCACAGATACGCAGTATTTT
D: .; V: TRBV10-3; size: .; J: TRBJ2-7; CDR3: CAISNEGGFYEQYF; DNA: TGTGCCATCAGTAATGAGGGGGGATTCTACGAGCAGTACTTC
D: .; V: TRBV5-1; size: .; J: TRBJ1-1; CDR3: CASSLGQGRVNTEAFF; DNA: TGCGCCAGCAGCTTGGGGCAGGGAAGGGTGAACACTGAAGCTTTCTTT
D: TRBD1; V: TRBV6-5; size: .; J: TRBJ2-5; CDR3: CASSYGTGQETQYF; DNA: TGTGCCAGCAGTTATGGGACAGGGCAAGAGACCCAGTACTTC
D: .; V: TRBV28; size: .; J: TRBJ2-7; CDR3: CASGSNYEQYF; DNA: TGTGCCAGCGGGTCTAACTACGAGCAGTACTTC
D: TRBD2; V: TRBV6-1; size: .; J: TRBJ2-3; CDR3: CASSEALHGRERHTDTQYF; DNA: TGTGCCAGCAGTGAAGCGCTTCACGGGCGGGAGCGACACACAGATACGCAGTATTTT
D: .; V: TRBV6-1; size: .; J: TRBJ1-1; CDR3: CASSKGRGFGTNTEAFF; DNA: TGTGCCAGCAGTAAAGGGAGGGGGTTCGGTACGAACACTGAAGCTTTCTTT
D: TRBD1; V: TRBV13; size: .; J: TRBJ2-5; CDR3: CASSWGARGLQETQYF; DNA: TGTGCCAGCAGCTGGGGGGCCAGGGGGCTGCAAGAGACCCAGTACTTC
D: .; V: TRBV28; size: once; J: TRBJ2-7; CDR3: CASSVAGTGSYEQYF; DNA: TGTGCCAGCAGTGTTGCCGGGACTGGCTCCTACGAGCAGTACTTC
D: TRBD1; V: TRBV5-1; size: .; J: TRBJ2-5; CDR3: CASHLGQIPAETQYF; DNA: TGCGCCAGCCATTTGGGACAGATACCCGCAGAGACCCAGTACTTC